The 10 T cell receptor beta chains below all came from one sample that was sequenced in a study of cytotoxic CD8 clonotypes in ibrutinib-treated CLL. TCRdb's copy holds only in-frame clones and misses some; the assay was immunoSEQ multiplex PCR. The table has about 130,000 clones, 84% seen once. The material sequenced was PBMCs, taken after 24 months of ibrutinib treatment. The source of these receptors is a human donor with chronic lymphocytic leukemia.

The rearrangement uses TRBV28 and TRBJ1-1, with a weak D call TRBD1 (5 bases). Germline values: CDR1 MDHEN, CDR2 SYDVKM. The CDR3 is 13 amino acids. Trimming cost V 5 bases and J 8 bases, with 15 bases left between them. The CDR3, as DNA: TGTGCCAGCAGTCTTAACCCAGGGAGAGAAGCTTTCTTT. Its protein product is CASSLNPGREAFF.

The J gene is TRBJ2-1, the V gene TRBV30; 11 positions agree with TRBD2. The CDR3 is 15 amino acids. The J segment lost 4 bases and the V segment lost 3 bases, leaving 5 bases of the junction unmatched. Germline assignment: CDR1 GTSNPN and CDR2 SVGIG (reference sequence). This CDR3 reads CAWSPASGGYNEQFF. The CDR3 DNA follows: TGTGCCTGGAGCCCAGCTAGCGGGGGGTACAATGAGCAGTTCTTC.

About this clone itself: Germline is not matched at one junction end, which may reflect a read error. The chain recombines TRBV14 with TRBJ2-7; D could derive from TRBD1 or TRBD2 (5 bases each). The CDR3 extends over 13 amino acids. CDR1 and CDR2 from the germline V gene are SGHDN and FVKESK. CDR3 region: CASSRELGDGIHF. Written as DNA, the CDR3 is TGTGCCAGCAGCCGCGAGCTGGGGGACGGTATACACTTC.

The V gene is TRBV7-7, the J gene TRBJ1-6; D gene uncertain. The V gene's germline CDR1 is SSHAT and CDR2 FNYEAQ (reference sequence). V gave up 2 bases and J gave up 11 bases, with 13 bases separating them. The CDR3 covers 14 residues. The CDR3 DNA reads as TGTGCCAGCAGCTTAAGACATTTTCTGCCACCCCTCCACTTT. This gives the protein CASSLRHFLPPLHF.

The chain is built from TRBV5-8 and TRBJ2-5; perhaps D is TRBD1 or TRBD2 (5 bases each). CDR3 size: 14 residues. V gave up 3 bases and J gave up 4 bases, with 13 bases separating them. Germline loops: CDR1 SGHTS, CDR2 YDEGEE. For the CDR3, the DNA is TGTGCCAGCAGCTCCCCCGGGACGGTAGAGACCCAGTACTTC. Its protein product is CASSSPGTVETQYF. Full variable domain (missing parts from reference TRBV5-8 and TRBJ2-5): EAGVTQSPTHLIKTRGQQATLRCSPISGHTSVYWYQQALGLGLQFLLWYDEGEERNRGNFPPRFSGRQFPNYSSELNVNALELEDSALYLCASSSPGTVETQYFGPGTRLLVL.

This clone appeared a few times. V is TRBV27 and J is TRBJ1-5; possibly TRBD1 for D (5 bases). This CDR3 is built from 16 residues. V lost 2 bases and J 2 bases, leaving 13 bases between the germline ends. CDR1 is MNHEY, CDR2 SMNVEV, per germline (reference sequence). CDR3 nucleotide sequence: TGTGCCAGCAGTTTACAGGGTCGGCACCGCAATCAGCCCCAGCATTTT. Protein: CASSLQGRHRNQPQHF.

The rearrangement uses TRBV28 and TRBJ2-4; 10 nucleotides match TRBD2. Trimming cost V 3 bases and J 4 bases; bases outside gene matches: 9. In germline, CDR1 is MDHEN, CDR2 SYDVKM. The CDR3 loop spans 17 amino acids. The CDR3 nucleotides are TGTGCCAGCAGTTTGTCGGGTAGCGGGGGGACTAAAAACATTCAGTACTTC. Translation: CASSLSGSGGTKNIQYF.

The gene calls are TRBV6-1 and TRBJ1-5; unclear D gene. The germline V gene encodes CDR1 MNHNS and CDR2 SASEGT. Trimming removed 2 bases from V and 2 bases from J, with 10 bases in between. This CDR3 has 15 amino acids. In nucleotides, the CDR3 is TGTGCCAGCAGTGAATCTAACTGGGGCAATCAGCCCCAGCATTTT. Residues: CASSESNWGNQPQHF.

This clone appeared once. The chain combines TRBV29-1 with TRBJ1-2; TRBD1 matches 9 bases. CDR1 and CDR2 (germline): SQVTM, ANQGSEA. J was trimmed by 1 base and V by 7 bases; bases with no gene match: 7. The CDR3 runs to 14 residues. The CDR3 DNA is TGCAGCGCTGGGGACAGGGCCAATAACTATGGCTACACCTTC. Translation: CSAGDRANNYGYTF.

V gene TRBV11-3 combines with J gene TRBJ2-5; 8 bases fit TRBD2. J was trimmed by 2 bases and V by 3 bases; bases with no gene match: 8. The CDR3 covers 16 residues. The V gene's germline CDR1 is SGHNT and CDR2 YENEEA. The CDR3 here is CASSFGAGAGQETQYF. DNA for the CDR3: TGTGCCAGCAGCTTCGGAGCGGGGGCAGGGCAAGAGACCCAGTACTTC.